Below, 30 T cell receptor beta chains from the same sample are listed, as sequenced in a study of STAT5B mutations in CD4+ large granular lymphocyte leukemia (dated by TCRdb to 2022 to 2024). Receptor amplification or capture employed the immunoSEQ multiplex PCR assay. Entries here come from immuneACCESS through TCRdb and include only in-frame sequences with V and J called. Some clones fail to appear in such tables; in the studies checked, an unresolved V gene covers under half of the shortfall, and the cause of the remainder is unknown. This sample lists about 10,000 clones; roughly 80% were detected once. The ten largest clones represent about 72% of the sample. Sequenced: PBMCs. All receptors come from a man aged 55 to 70 with CD4+ T-cell large granular lymphocyte leukemia.

The chain combines TRBV7-2 with TRBJ1-2; 7 bases match TRBD1. The trim removed 7 bases at V and 9 bases at J, leaving 17 bases unmatched. Per germline, CDR1 SGHTA and CDR2 FQGNSA. CDR3 length: 15 amino acids. The CDR3 coding sequence is TGTGCCAGCAACCAACCTAGCCCGACAGGGCCCAGCTACACCTTC. Translating it yields CASNQPSPTGPSYTF.

This rearrangement joins TRBV5-1 to TRBJ2-2; weak D call: TRBD2 (6 bases). Germline V gives CDR1 SGHRS, CDR2 YFSETQ. Trimming took 3 bases from V and 0 from J, leaving 15 bases between them. The CDR3 is made up of 17 amino acids. The CDR3 spells CASSWNAGTSNTGELFF. The CDR3 nucleotides are TGCGCCAGCAGCTGGAATGCGGGGACGTCGAACACCGGGGAGCTGTTTTTT.

CDR3 region: CASGKTSGNPYEQYF. The DNA of the CDR3 is TGTGCCAGTGGGAAGACTAGCGGGAATCCCTACGAGCAGTACTTC. The V and J genes are TRBV19 and TRBJ2-7; 11 bases fit TRBD2. The CDR3 has 15 amino acids. CDR1 is LNHDA and CDR2 is SQIVND in the germline V gene (reference sequence). The V and J ends lost 8 bases and 2 bases, in that order; junction bases with no gene match: 8.

This chain connects TRBV7-2 to TRBJ2-7; the D gene is possibly TRBD2 (5 bases). There are 15 residues in the CDR3. The V end was cut by 1 base, the J end by 5 bases, with 15 bases between. Germline assignment: CDR1 SGHTA and CDR2 FQGNSA. CDR3 sequence: CASSLGGPGAHEQYF. For the CDR3, the DNA is TGTGCCAGCAGCTTAGGAGGGCCTGGAGCTCACGAGCAGTACTTC.

This clone was detected once. The V call is TRBV25-1, the J call TRBJ2-7; D call uncertain. Between the trimmed V and J ends, which lost 7 bases and 0 bases, there was a span of 10 bases. CDR3 length equals 13 residues. From germline, CDR1 is MGHDK and CDR2 SYGVNS. CDR3 region: CASIASSSYEQYF. As DNA, the CDR3 is TGTGCCAGCATCGCCAGTAGCTCCTACGAGCAGTACTTC.

The chain employs TRBV29-1 and TRBJ2-7; D unclear. Trimming took 4 bases from V and 7 from J, leaving 11 bases between them. The CDR3 extends over 11 amino acids. In germline, CDR1 is SQVTM, CDR2 ANQGSEA. The CDR3 loop is CSVGNRVEQYF. In DNA form, the CDR3 reads TGCAGCGTTGGGAATAGAGTGGAGCAGTACTTC.

The chain joins TRBV7-9 to TRBJ2-1; 16 bases fit TRBD2. This CDR3 has 18 amino acids. The germline V gene has CDR1 SEHNR and CDR2 FQNEAQ (reference sequence). V lost 5 bases to trimming and J lost 9 bases; unmatched junction nucleotides: 13. The CDR3: CASSRLPGLAGGPGEQFF. CDR3 DNA: TGTGCCAGCAGCCGCCTTCCGGGACTAGCGGGAGGGCCGGGTGAGCAGTTCTTC.

V usage is TRBV19 and J usage is TRBJ1-1; D remains unclear. V shed 3 bases and J shed 1 base, with 3 bases lying between them. The CDR3 extends over 12 amino acids. From germline, CDR1 is LNHDA and CDR2 SQIVND (reference sequence). The CDR3 reads CASSMRNTEAFF. Written as DNA, the CDR3 is TGTGCCAGTAGTATGCGGAACACTGAAGCTTTCTTT.

This chain links TRBV7-8 with TRBJ1-4; D is ambiguous. Looked up from germline, CDR1 is SGHVS and CDR2 is FQNEAQ. V gave up 1 base and J gave up 8 bases, with 5 bases separating them. The CDR3 extends over 12 amino acids. The CDR3 sequence: CASSLVEEKLFF. Written as DNA, the CDR3 is TGTGCCAGCAGCTTAGTAGAAGAAAAACTGTTTTTT.

This sequence joins TRBV28 and TRBJ1-6; maybe TRBD1 (6 bases). V was cut by 7 bases and J by 7 bases, with 14 bases left in between. This CDR3 has 14 amino acids. Germline lookup yields CDR1 MDHEN and CDR2 SYDVKM. DNA for the CDR3: TGTGCCAGCACCCTGGGGGGGGCGAATTCACCCCTCCACTTT. It translates to CASTLGGANSPLHF.

On this clone: One end of the junction does not line up with germline, which may come from a read error. The chain combines TRBV4-1 with TRBJ1-1; no clear D. This CDR3 spans 11 amino acids. Germline V CDR1 and CDR2: MGHRA, YSYEKL. CDR3 bases: TGCGCCAGCAGCCAAGATCTGCGCCACACCTTT. It yields the protein CASSQDLRHTF.

The V gene is TRBV5-1, the J gene TRBJ2-3; 8 bases fit TRBD2. Trimming took 0 bases from V and 13 from J; bases not matched to a gene: 13. In germline, CDR1 is SGHRS, CDR2 YFSETQ. The CDR3 has 15 residues. The CDR3 nucleotides are TGCGCCAGCAGCTTGGATGTCAGCGGGACTAGTCAGAAGTATTTT. It yields the protein CASSLDVSGTSQKYF.

The V gene is TRBV7-2, the J gene TRBJ1-1; D is ambiguous. Germline CDR1 and CDR2: SGHTA and FQGNSA. The V end lost 2 bases, the J end lost 0 bases, and 10 bases lay between the germline ends. This CDR3 comprises 15 residues. Written as DNA, the CDR3 is TGTGCCAGCAGCTTACGGCGGACCTTGAACACTGAAGCTTTCTTT. As protein: CASSLRRTLNTEAFF.

This chain joins TRBV10-1 and TRBJ2-3, with D possibly matching TRBD2 (6 bases). From germline, CDR1 is WNHNN and CDR2 SYGVQD (reference sequence). The CDR3 consists of 14 residues. V was trimmed by 5 bases and J by 0 bases, leaving 9 bases between them. CDR3 nucleotide sequence: TGCGCCAGCAGTACGGGAGCCAGCACAGATACGCAGTATTTT. Protein sequence: CASSTGASTDTQYF.

The chain has TRBV4-3 and TRBJ1-1; no reliable D call. The V gene lost 0 bases and the J gene lost 0 bases, with 8 bases spanning the gap. This CDR3 spans 15 amino acids. CDR1 and CDR2 from the germline V gene are LGHNA and YSLEER. The CDR3 sequence: CASSQEVVMNTEAFF. As DNA, the CDR3 is TGCGCCAGCAGCCAAGAAGTGGTGATGAACACTGAAGCTTTCTTT.

The rearrangement links TRBV28 to TRBJ1-2; TRBD1 matches 8 bases. Trimming at V came to 6 bases and at J to 7 bases, leaving 7 bases not matched to a gene. The CDR3 consists of 13 residues. The germline CDR1 and CDR2 sequences are MDHEN and SYDVKM. The CDR3 loop reads CASRIGQGRGYTF. As DNA, the CDR3 is TGTGCCAGCAGGATAGGACAGGGACGTGGCTACACCTTC.

The chain recombines TRBV9 with TRBJ1-1; D perhaps matches TRBD1 (5 bases). The CDR3 consists of 15 residues. The germline V and J ends were trimmed by 0 bases and 2 bases, with 11 bases remaining between them. The germline V gene encodes CDR1 SGDLS and CDR2 YYNGEE. DNA of the CDR3: TGTGCCAGCAGCGTAGAGCAGGGCCTAAACACTGAAGCTTTCTTT. This translates into CASSVEQGLNTEAFF.

J is TRBJ2-1 and V is TRBV2; 15 bases fit TRBD2. V lost 5 bases and J lost 5; bases outside the gene matches: 4. The CDR3 is 16 amino acids. Germline values: CDR1 SNHLY, CDR2 FYNNEI. The CDR3 sequence is CASSPGLAGGNNEQFF. CDR3 bases: TGTGCCAGCAGTCCGGGACTAGCGGGAGGCAACAATGAGCAGTTCTTC.

The sample holds a few counts of this clone. The genes are TRBV2 and TRBJ2-7; 12 bases map to TRBD2. With 6 bases clipped from V and 2 bases from J, the junction kept 8 bases outside the gene matches. CDR1 SNHLY and CDR2 FYNNEI come from the germline V gene. This CDR3 region has 16 residues. CDR3 sequence (DNA): TGTGCCAGCAGAGAATCGGGACTAGCGGGCACCTACGAGCAGTACTTC. As protein: CASRESGLAGTYEQYF.

The V gene is TRBV27, the J gene TRBJ1-6; weak D call: TRBD1 (5 bases). The CDR3 contains 15 residues. The germline gives CDR1 MNHEY, CDR2 SMNVEV (reference sequence). V was cut by 3 bases and J by 7 bases, with 13 bases left in between. CDR3: CASSFDRQLNSPLHF. The CDR3 DNA reads as TGTGCCAGCAGTTTCGATAGACAGTTAAATTCACCCCTCCACTTT.

This sequence joins TRBV28 and TRBJ1-5; D not resolved. This CDR3 comprises 12 residues. Per germline, CDR1 MDHEN and CDR2 SYDVKM. V was shortened by 6 bases and J by 10 bases, with 13 bases between the two germline ends. The CDR3 DNA reads as TGTGCCAGCAGCACGAAAATCAGCCCCCAGCATTTT. Protein sequence: CASSTKISPQHF.

This chain joins TRBV4-1 and TRBJ2-2; a weak D match, TRBD2 (6 bases). Germline CDR1 MGHRA, CDR2 YSYEKL. This CDR3 has 14 amino acids. V lost 8 bases to trimming and J lost 7 bases, with 17 bases between them. CDR3 protein: CASQEGPFNGELFF. In nucleotides, the CDR3 is TGCGCCAGCCAGGAGGGCCCTTTCAACGGGGAGCTGTTTTTT.

The chain uses TRBV6-5 and TRBJ1-1; D is perhaps TRBD1 (5 bases). Germline CDR1 reads MNHEY; CDR2 reads SVGAGI. This CDR3 region has 14 residues. V gave up 7 bases and J gave up 4 bases, with 16 bases separating them. As DNA, the CDR3 is TGTGCCAGCATAAACGGGGGGGTGGGCACTGAAGCTTTCTTT. Protein: CASINGGVGTEAFF.

This chain joins TRBV21-1 and TRBJ2-7. TRBV21-1 is termed a pseudogene. CDR3 length equals 13 residues. CDR3 nucleotide sequence: TGTGCCAGCAGCAAAGCCGGGCTCTACGAGCAGTACTTC. This codes for CASSKAGLYEQYF.

The V and J genes are TRBV28 and TRBJ1-5; possible D gene TRBD1, 5 bases. V was shortened by 8 bases and J by 1 base, with 6 bases between the two germline ends. CDR1 is MDHEN, CDR2 SYDVKM, per germline. The CDR3 is 12 residues long. The CDR3 DNA reads TGTGCCAGCCGACAGAGCAATCAGCCCCAGCATTTT. Amino acid sequence: CASRQSNQPQHF.

This rearrangement joins TRBV9 to TRBJ1-3; possibly TRBD1 for D (6 bases). CDR1 and CDR2 from the germline V gene are SGDLS and YYNGEE. V shed 3 bases and J shed 5 bases, with 18 bases lying between them. The CDR3 consists of 16 residues. The CDR3 region has the DNA TGTGCCAGCAGCGGACTTCAGGGGCGGTTTAGAAACACCATATATTTT. Residues: CASSGLQGRFRNTIYF.

The chain links TRBV27 to TRBJ2-7; TRBD1 matches at 7 bases. The germline V gene encodes CDR1 MNHEY and CDR2 SMNVEV (reference sequence). V was pared by 5 bases and J by 0 bases, with 10 bases of the junction left unmatched. CDR3 length: 16 residues. The CDR3 DNA is TGTGCCAGCAGTGCGACGCCGGGACAGCCCTCCTACGAGCAGTACTTC. Encoded protein: CASSATPGQPSYEQYF.

This chain connects TRBV7-9 to TRBJ2-1; D may be TRBD1 or TRBD2 (5 bases each). CDR1 and CDR2 (germline): SEHNR, FQNEAQ (reference sequence). The CDR3 loop spans 15 amino acids. V was clipped by 6 bases and J by 0 bases, with 12 bases between them. The CDR3 region is CASRGVRGSYNEQFF. CDR3 nucleotide sequence: TGTGCCAGCAGGGGGGTGCGTGGCTCCTACAATGAGCAGTTCTTC.

In nucleotides, the CDR3 is TGTGCCACGAGGCGGGGAGTGAACACTGAAGCTTTCTTT. The encoded protein is CATRRGVNTEAFF. The genes are TRBV15 and TRBJ1-1; D remains unclear. The CDR3 is 13 amino acids. The V gene lost 9 bases and the J gene lost 0 bases, with 11 bases spanning the gap. Germline V gives CDR1 LNHNV, CDR2 YYDKDF (reference sequence).

This chain connects TRBV10-1 to TRBJ2-7; D gene ambiguous. The V and J ends lost 0 bases and 1 base respectively, with 13 bases between them. The V gene's germline CDR1 is WNHNN and CDR2 SYGVQD (reference sequence). CDR3 length: 16 residues. CDR3 nucleotides: TGCGCCAGCAGTGAGTCGAAGGGTTCCCCGTCCTACGAGCAGTACTTC. As protein: CASSESKGSPSYEQYF.